Listed below are T cell receptor beta chains from one sample, sequenced in a study of shared clonotypes between healthy human individuals. Assay used: immunoSEQ multiplex PCR; TCRdb lists only in-frame clones, some missing. The sample includes about 2.2 million clones, approximately 94% of them seen just once. The sample consisted of naive CD8+ T cells from PBMCs. The receptors were sampled from a man aged 18 to 30 in good health. Some clones in this sample may be carry-over from other donors' samples. Each CDR3 is given with its conserved first and last residue. The size field is filled for only some rows; it gives once, few, many or a size class.

clone_size j_call cdr3_length v_call cdr3_aa
- TRBJ2-2 15 TRBV6-5 CASSYGTGVAGELFF
- TRBJ1-1 16 TRBV27 CASSSSPGTGDTEAFF
once TRBJ2-5 15 TRBV14 CASSHWTGAQETQYF
- TRBJ2-1 13 TRBV5-8 CASSLGSYNEQFF
- TRBJ2-7 15 TRBV27 CASSFYNREAYEQYF
- TRBJ1-1 15 TRBV4-2 CASSQVRGERTEAFF
- TRBJ1-5 14 TRBV28 CASSLSGIYQPQHF
few TRBJ1-1 12 TRBV28 CASSSMNTEAFF
few TRBJ1-5 12 TRBV28 CASSFSDQPQHF
- TRBJ2-5 13 TRBV5-6 CASSASGQETQYF
once TRBJ1-1 14 TRBV19 CASSIAAAYTEAFF
- TRBJ1-4 14 TRBV4-1 CASWSRDYNEKLFF
- TRBJ2-3 16 TRBV19 CASSIPLGQSGDTQYF
- TRBJ1-2 16 TRBV5-4 CASSLEGDGGFYGYTF
- TRBJ2-1 17 TRBV19 CASSMVSGRLSYNEQFF
- TRBJ2-3 14 TRBV11-3 CASSFRGERNTQYF
- TRBJ2-1 13 TRBV6-6 CASSYSFWDEQFF
- TRBJ2-1 12 TRBV28 CASSFTNNEQFF
- TRBJ1-5 13 TRBV7-9 CASSPDRNQPQHF
- TRBJ2-7 16 TRBV27 CASSLLVGTGAYEQYF
- TRBJ2-3 16 TRBV7-3 CASSSPTSGSTDTQYF
- TRBJ2-7 11 TRBV6-5 CASTDGGEQYF
- TRBJ1-1 15 TRBV4-1 CASSLHPTGGAEAFF
- TRBJ2-7 14 TRBV7-6 CASSLGRDSYEQYF
- TRBJ1-1 15 TRBV9 CASSEFLQGGTEAFF
- TRBJ2-1 15 TRBV7-9 CASSPRDGSYNEQFF
few TRBJ2-1 16 TRBV7-9 CASSSFSDSGWNEQFF
- TRBJ2-5 14 TRBV5-6 CASSLAESKETQYF
- TRBJ2-1 15 TRBV7-9 CASSLAAGSYNEQFF
- TRBJ1-2 15 TRBV29-1 CSIQARGRHDYGYTF
once TRBJ2-7 16 TRBV4-1 CASSLRGGGSSYEQYF
- TRBJ1-3 14 TRBV27 CASRPTGSGNTIYF
- TRBJ1-6 15 TRBV28 CASSLVGHSNSPLHF
- TRBJ2-7 15 TRBV6-1 CASSELFDRAYEQYF
- TRBJ1-1 14 TRBV10-3 CATRGSGLYTEAFF
- TRBJ1-2 14 TRBV6-5 CASSYSETVLGYTF
- TRBJ2-1 15 TRBV27 CASRLTRTAYNEQFF
once TRBJ1-1 14 TRBV6-5 CASSPNAGYTEAFF
- TRBJ2-6 16 TRBV9 CASREETGTGANVLTF
- TRBJ2-3 15 TRBV27 CASRLGQFSTDTQYF
- - 15 TRBV28 CASSLSRGTLYEQYF
- TRBJ1-5 12 TRBV28 CASSLAGGGLHF
- TRBJ1-5 17 TRBV10-1 CASSEPRYWGRDQPQHF
- TRBJ2-7 17 TRBV10-3 CAISEFQDRGGTYEQYF
- TRBJ2-7 15 TRBV11-2 CASSLEAHHRYEQYF
- TRBJ2-7 16 TRBV4-2 CASSQAGSLAGVEQYF
- TRBJ2-1 16 TRBV6-6 CASSLPSGKATNEQFF
- TRBJ2-1 15 TRBV7-9 CASSLARGTNNEQFF